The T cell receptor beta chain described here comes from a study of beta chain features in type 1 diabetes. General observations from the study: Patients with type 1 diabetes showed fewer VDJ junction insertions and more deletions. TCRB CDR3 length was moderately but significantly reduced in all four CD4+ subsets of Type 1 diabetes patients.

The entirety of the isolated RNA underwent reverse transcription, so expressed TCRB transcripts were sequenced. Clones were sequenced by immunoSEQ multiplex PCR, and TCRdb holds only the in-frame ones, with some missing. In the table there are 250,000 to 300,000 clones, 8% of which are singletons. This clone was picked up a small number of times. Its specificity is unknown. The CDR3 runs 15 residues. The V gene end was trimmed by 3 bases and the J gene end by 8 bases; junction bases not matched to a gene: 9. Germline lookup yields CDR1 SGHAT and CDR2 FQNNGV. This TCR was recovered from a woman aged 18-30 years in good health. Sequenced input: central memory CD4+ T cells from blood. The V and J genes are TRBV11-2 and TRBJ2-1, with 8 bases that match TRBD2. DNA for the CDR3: TGTGCCAGCAGCTTGGGGACTAGTCAAAGGCATGAGCAGTTCTTC. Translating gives CASSLGTSQRHEQFF.